This T cell receptor beta chain is drawn from a study of OX40 agonist ivuxolimab in advanced cancers. At the level of the study: Each dose-escalation patient presented with hepatocellular carcinoma, melanoma, renal cell or head and neck cancer. Roughly two fifths of patients had received prior checkpoint inhibitor therapy.

The study, taken as a whole, reports: In general, CD8+ T cells held more expanded clones than CD4+ did, on average. It was not determined which antigens were specifically recognized by the peripheral T cells that had undergone clonal expansion.

Profiled with immunoSEQ multiplex PCR; TCRdb holds only in-frame clones, not every one. The profile shows roughly 45,000 clones, approximately 88% of them singletons. From germline, CDR1 is MDHEN and CDR2 SYDVKM. The CDR3 contains 13 residues. Notes on this clone: Its antigen is currently unknown. A read error may account for a junction end that differs from germline.

The sequence came from an adult with an advanced solid tumor such as melanoma, head and neck, liver or kidney cancer. The J gene is TRBJ2-5, the V gene TRBV28; D gene ambiguous. The specimen was CD4+ or CD8+ T cells sorted from blood, collected in a trial of the OX40 agonist ivuxolimab. CDR3 sequence: CASSFRAFERRDF. CDR3 nucleotides: TGTGCCAGCAGTTTTAGGGCTTTCGAGCGTAGGGACTTC.